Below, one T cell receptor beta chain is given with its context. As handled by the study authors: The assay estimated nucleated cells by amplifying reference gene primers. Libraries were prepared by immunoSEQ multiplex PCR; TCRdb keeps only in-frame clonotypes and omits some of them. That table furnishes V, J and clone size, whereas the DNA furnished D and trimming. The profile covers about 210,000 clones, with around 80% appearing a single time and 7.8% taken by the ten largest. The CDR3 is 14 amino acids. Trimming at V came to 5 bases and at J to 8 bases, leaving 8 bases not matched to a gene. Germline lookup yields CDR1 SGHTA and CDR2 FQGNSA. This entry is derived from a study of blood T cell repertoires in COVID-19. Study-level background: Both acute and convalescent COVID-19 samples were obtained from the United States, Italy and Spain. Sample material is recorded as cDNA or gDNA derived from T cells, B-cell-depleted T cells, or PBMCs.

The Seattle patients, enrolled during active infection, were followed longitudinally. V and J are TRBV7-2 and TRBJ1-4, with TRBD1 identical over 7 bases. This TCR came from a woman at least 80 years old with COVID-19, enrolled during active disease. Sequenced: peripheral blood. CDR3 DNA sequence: TGTGCCAGCAGCCAAGGGGGCAGCAGGGAAAAACTGTTTTTT. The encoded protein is CASSQGGSREKLFF.